This TCR beta chain emerged from a study of blood T cell repertoires in COVID-19. In the authors' methods: By means of reference gene primer amplification, nucleated cell counts were estimated. Produced via immunoSEQ multiplex PCR; TCRdb's table is partial and in-frame only. V and J calls plus clone size are reproduced from that table; the DNA served to infer D and trimming. The data contain roughly 150,000 clones, roughly 82% of them singletons. CDR1 is SGHRS, CDR2 YFSETQ, per germline. The germline V and J ends were trimmed by 4 bases and 3 bases, with 11 bases remaining between them. The CDR3 runs 14 residues.

The V call is TRBV5-1, the J call TRBJ1-5; weak D call: TRBD1 (6 bases). The source material was peripheral blood. This clonotype was obtained from a woman between 45 and 65 years old in a cohort sampled during active or convalescent COVID-19. CDR3 DNA sequence: TGCGCCAGCAGCGAAGGACAGATCAATCAGCCCCAGCATTTT. It codes for CASSEGQINQPQHF.